Listed here are 2 T cell receptor beta chains from one sample, sequenced in a study of T-cell reconstitution after alpha-beta-depleted transplantation in children. Researchers prepared the TCRbeta library using unique molecular identifiers, the study reports. TCRdb itself ran the PCR reads through MiXCR, one entry per CDR3 protein. The repertoire includes over 550,000 distinct CDR3 sequences, approximately 10% of them detected once, and less than 5% sits in the top ten. Sample: PBMCs from the stem cell graft donor, taken from the stem cell graft. All receptors derive from a human donor who donated a stem cell graft to a child with acute myeloid leukemia.

In its sample, this clonotype was seen a few times. J is TRBJ1-5 and V is TRBV29-1; 7 bases fit TRBD1. V lost 4 bases to trimming and J lost 0 bases; unmatched junction nucleotides: 6. This CDR3 contains 15 residues. Germline V gene data show CDR1 as SQVTM and CDR2 as ANQGSEA. The CDR3 sequence: CSVATGQYSNQPQHF. CDR3 in DNA: TGCAGCGTTGCGACGGGACAGTATAGCAATCAGCCCCAGCATTTT.

The CDR3 DNA sequence: TGCAGTGCTAGAGGGGTTAGCGGGAGCGCACGCTACGAGCAGTACTTC. Its protein product is CSARGVSGSARYEQYF. The chain recombines TRBV20-1 with TRBJ2-7; 9 nucleotides line up with TRBD2. The CDR3 contains 16 residues. CDR1 is DFQATT, CDR2 SNEGSKA, per germline (reference sequence). V dropped 1 base and J dropped 3; count of bases not matched to a gene: 10.